Included here is one TCR beta chain sequence, with context. Sequencing was performed with immunoSEQ multiplex PCR; in TCRdb, only in-frame clones are kept and a portion is missing. Seen here are more than 80,000 clones, around 94% observed once, and the top ten hold about 2.6%. This specimen comes from a study of OX40 agonist ivuxolimab in advanced cancers. Study summary: Participants averaged about 60 years of age (range 23 to 79) and were less than 85% male.

This CDR3 spans 15 amino acids. Germline lookup yields CDR1 LNHDA and CDR2 SQIVND (reference sequence). Trimming took 4 bases from V and 0 from J, leaving 11 bases between them. The rearrangement links TRBV19 to TRBJ2-3, with no clear D. Source: CD4+ or CD8+ T cells sorted from blood, taken in a trial of the OX40 agonist ivuxolimab. This TCR was sampled from an adult with an advanced solid tumor such as melanoma, head and neck, liver or kidney cancer. The CDR3 spells CASSKDSYSTDTQYF. The CDR3 nucleotides read TGTGCCAGTAGTAAAGACTCGTATAGCACAGATACGCAGTATTTT.